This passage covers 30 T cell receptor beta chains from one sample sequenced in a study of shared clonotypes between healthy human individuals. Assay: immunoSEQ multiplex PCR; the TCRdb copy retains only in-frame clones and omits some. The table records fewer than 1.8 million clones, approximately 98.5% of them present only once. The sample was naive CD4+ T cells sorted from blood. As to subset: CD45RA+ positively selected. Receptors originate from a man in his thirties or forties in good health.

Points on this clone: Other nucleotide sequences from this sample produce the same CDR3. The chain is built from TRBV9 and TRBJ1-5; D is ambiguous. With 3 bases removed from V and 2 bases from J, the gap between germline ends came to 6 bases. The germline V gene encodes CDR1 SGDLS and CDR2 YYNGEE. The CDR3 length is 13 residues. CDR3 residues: CASSAAGNQPQHF. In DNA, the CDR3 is TGTGCCAGCAGCGCCGCAGGCAATCAGCCCCAGCATTTT.

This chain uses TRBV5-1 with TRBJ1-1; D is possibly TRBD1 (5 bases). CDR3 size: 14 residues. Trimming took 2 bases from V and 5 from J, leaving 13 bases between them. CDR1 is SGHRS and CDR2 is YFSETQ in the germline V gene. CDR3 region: CASSLGVSGTEAFF. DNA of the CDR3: TGCGCCAGCAGCTTAGGGGTATCGGGAACTGAAGCTTTCTTT. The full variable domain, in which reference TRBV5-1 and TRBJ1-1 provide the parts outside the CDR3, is KAGVTQTPRYLIKTRGQQVTLSCSPISGHRSVSWYQQTPGQGLQFLFEYFSETQRNKGNFPGRFSGRQFSNSRSEMNVSTLELGDSALYLCASSLGVSGTEAFFGQGTRLTVV.

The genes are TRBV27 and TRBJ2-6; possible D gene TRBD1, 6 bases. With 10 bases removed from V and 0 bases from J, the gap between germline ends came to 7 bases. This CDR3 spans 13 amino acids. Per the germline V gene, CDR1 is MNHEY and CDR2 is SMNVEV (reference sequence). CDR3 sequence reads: CATRGSGANVLTF. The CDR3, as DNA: TGTGCCACCAGGGGCTCTGGGGCCAACGTCCTGACTTTC.

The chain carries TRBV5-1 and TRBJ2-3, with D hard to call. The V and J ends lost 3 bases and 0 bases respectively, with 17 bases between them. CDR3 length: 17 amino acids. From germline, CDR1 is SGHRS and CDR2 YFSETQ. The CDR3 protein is CASSSSFLRPSTDTQYF. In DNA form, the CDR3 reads TGCGCCAGCAGCTCGAGCTTCTTACGACCTAGCACAGATACGCAGTATTTT.

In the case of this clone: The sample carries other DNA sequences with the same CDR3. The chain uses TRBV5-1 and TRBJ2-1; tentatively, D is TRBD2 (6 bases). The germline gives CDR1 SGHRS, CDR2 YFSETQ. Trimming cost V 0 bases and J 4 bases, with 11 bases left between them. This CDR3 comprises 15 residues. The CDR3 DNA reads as TGCGCCAGCAGCTTGGGGGCGGGGACGTACAATGAGCAGTTCTTC. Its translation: CASSLGAGTYNEQFF.

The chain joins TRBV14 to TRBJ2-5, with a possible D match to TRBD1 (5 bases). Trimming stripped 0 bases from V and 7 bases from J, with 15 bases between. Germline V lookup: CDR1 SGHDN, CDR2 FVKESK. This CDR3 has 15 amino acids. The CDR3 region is CASSQDLQGTRTQYF. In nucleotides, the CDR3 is TGTGCCAGCAGCCAAGATCTGCAGGGTACCAGGACCCAGTACTTC.

The CDR3 DNA reads TGTGCCAGCAGCTTGCGGGACTGGACAGATACGCAGTATTTT. Its protein is CASSLRDWTDTQYF. The V call is TRBV5-4, the J call TRBJ2-3; TRBD2 might be the D (6 bases). V lost 1 base and J lost 3, with 9 bases in between. CDR1 and CDR2 from the germline V gene are SGHNT and YYREEE (reference sequence). The CDR3 has 14 residues.

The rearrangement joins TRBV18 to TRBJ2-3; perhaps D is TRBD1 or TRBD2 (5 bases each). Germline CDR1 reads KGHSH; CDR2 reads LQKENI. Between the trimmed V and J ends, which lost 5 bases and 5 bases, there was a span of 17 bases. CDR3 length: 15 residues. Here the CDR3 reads CASSNSRGAGDTQYF. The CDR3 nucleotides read TGTGCCAGCTCAAACTCTAGGGGAGCTGGAGATACGCAGTATTTT.

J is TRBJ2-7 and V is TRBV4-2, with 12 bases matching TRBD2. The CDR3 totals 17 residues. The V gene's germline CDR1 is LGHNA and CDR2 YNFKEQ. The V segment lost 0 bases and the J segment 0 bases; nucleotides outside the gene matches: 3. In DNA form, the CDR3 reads TGTGCCAGCAGCCAAGATCCTAGCGGGAGGGGCTCCTACGAGCAGTACTTC. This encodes CASSQDPSGRGSYEQYF.

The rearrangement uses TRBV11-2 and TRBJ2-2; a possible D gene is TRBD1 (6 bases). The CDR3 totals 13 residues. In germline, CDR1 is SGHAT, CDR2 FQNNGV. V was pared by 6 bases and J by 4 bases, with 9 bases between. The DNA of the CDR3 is TGTGCCAGCAGATGGACAGCCACCGGGGAGCTGTTTTTT. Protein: CASRWTATGELFF.

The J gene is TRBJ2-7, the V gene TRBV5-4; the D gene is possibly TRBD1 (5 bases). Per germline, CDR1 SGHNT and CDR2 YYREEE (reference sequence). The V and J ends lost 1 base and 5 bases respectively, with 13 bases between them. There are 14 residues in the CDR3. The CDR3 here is CASSLWGSVDEQYF. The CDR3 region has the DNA TGTGCCAGCAGCTTGTGGGGCAGTGTGGACGAGCAGTACTTC.

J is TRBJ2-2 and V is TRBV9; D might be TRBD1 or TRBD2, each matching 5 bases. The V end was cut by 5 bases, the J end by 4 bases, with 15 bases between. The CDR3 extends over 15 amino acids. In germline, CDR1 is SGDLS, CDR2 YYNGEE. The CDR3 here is CASRGGAGITGELFF. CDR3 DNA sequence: TGTGCCAGCAGAGGTGGGGCGGGTATCACCGGGGAGCTGTTTTTT.

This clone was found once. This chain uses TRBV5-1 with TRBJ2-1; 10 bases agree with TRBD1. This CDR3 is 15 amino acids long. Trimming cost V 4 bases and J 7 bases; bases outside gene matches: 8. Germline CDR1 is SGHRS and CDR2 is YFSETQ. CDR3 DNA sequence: TGCGCCAGCAGCACGACAGGGGGCCTGTGGAATGAGCAGTTCTTC. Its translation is CASSTTGGLWNEQFF.

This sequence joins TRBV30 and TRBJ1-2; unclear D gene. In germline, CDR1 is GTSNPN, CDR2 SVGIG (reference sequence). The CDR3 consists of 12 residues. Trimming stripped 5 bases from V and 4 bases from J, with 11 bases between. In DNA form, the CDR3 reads TGTGCCTGGGTTAACCATTGCTATGGCTACACCTTC. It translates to CAWVNHCYGYTF.

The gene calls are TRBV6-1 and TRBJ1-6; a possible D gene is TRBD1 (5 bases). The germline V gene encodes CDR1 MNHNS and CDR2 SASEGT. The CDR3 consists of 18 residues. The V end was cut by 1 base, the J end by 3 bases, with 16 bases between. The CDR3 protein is CASSEGYQGRNYNSPLHF. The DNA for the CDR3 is TGTGCCAGCAGTGAAGGTTATCAGGGAAGGAACTATAATTCACCCCTCCACTTT.

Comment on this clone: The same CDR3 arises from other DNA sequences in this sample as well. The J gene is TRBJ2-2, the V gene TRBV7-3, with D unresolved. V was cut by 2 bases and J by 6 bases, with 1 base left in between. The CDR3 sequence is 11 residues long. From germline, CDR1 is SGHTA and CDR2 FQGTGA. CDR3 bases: TGTGCCAGCAGCTTATCCGGGGAGCTGTTTTTT. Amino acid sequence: CASSLSGELFF.

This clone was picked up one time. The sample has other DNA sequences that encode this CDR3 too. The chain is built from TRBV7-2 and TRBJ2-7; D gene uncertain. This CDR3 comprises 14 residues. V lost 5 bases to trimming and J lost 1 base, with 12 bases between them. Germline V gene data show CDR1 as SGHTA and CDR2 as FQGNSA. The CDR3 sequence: CASSPRTLSYEQYF. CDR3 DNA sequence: TGTGCCAGCAGCCCCCGGACGTTGTCCTACGAGCAGTACTTC.

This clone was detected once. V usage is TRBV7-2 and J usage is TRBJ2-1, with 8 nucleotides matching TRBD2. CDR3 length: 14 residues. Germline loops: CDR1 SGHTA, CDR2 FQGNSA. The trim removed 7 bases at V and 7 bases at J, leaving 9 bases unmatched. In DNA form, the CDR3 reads TGTGCCAGCACAAGAAGCGGGAGTGGAAATGAGCAGTTCTTC. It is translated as CASTRSGSGNEQFF.

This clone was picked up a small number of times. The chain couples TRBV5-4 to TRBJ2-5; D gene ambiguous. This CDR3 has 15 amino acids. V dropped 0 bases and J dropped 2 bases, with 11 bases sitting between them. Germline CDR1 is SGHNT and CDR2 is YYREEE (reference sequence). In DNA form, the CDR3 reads TGTGCCAGCAGCTTGGAAGCAGGCCAACAAGAGACCCAGTACTTC. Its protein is CASSLEAGQQETQYF.

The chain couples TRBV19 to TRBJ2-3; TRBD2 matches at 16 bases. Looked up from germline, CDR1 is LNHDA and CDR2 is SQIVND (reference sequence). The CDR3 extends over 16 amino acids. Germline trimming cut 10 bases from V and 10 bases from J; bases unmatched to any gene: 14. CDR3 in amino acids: CATHGQGTSGRASQYF. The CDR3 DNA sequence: TGTGCCACCCATGGACAGGGGACTAGCGGGAGGGCGTCGCAGTATTTT. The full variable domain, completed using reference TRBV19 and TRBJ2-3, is DGGITQSPKYLFRKEGQNVTLSCEQNLNHDAMYWYRQDPGQGLRLIYYSQIVNDFQKGDIAEGYSVSREKKESFPLTVTSAQKNPTAFYLCATHGQGTSGRASQYFGPGTRLTVL.

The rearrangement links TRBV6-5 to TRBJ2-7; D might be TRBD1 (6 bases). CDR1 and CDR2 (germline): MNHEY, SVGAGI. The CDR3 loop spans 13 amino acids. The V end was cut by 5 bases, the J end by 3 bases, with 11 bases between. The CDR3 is CASSATGNYEQYF. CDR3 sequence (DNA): TGTGCCAGCAGTGCGACAGGAAACTACGAGCAGTACTTC.

CDR3 in DNA: TGTGCCAGCAGCTCACCCCGGGGGGCGAGCAACGAGCAGTACTTC. It encodes CASSSPRGASNEQYF. The rearrangement uses TRBV5-4 and TRBJ2-7; TRBD2 is a possible D gene (7 bases). Germline CDR1 SGHNT, CDR2 YYREEE (reference sequence). The CDR3 is 15 amino acids. V was pared by 3 bases and J by 5 bases, with 18 bases between.

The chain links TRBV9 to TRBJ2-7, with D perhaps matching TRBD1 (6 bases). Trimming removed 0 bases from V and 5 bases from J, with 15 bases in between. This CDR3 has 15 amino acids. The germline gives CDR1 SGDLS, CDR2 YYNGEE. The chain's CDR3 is CASSVGPGEVDEQYF. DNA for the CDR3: TGTGCCAGCAGCGTAGGTCCAGGGGAAGTTGACGAGCAGTACTTC.

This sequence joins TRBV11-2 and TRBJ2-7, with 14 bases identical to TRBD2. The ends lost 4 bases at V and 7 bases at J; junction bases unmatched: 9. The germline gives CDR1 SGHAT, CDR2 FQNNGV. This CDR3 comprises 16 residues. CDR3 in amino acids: CASSSGTSGRIGEQYF. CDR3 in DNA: TGTGCCAGCAGCTCCGGGACTAGCGGGAGAATCGGGGAGCAGTACTTC.

The chain's CDR3 is CASSLSGEYSNQPQHF. CDR3 nucleotides: TGTGCCAGCAGTTTATCGGGCGAATATAGCAATCAGCCCCAGCATTTT. This chain uses TRBV27 with TRBJ1-5; no reliable D call. CDR3 size: 16 residues. Deletions cut 0 bases from V and 0 bases from J, with 9 bases between. Looked up from germline, CDR1 is MNHEY and CDR2 is SMNVEV (reference sequence).

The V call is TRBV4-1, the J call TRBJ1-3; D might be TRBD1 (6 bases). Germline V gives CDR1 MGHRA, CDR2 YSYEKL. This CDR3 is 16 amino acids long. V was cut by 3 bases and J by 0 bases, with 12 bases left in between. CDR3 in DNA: TGCGCCAGCAGCCAGGGTCAGACAGGCTCTGGAAACACCATATATTTT. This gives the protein CASSQGQTGSGNTIYF.

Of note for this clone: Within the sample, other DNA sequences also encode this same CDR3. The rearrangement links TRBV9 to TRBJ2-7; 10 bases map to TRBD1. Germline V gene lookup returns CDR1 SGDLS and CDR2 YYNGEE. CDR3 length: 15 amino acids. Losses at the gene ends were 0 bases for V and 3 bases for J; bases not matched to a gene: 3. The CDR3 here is CASSVGTGGIYEQYF. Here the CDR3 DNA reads TGTGCCAGCAGCGTAGGGACAGGGGGAATCTACGAGCAGTACTTC. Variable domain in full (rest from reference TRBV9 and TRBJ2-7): DSGVTQTPKHLITATGQRVTLRCSPRSGDLSVYWYQQSLDQGLQFLIQYYNGEERAKGNILERFSAQQFPDLHSELNLSSLELGDSALYFCASSVGTGGIYEQYFGPGTRLTVT.

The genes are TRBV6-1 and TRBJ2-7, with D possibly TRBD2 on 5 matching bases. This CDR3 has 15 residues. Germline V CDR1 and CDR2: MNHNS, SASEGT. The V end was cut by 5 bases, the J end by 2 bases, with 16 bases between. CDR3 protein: CASSRIRAGAYEQYF. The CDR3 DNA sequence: TGTGCCAGCAGTAGAATACGTGCCGGGGCCTACGAGCAGTACTTC.

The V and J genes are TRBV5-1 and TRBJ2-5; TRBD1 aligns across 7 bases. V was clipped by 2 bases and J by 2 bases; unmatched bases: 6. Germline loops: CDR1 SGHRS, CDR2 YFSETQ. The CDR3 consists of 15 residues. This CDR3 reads CASSFSGQRQETQYF. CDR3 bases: TGCGCCAGCAGCTTTTCGGGACAGAGACAAGAGACCCAGTACTTC. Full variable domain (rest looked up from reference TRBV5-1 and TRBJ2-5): KAGVTQTPRYLIKTRGQQVTLSCSPISGHRSVSWYQQTPGQGLQFLFEYFSETQRNKGNFPGRFSGRQFSNSRSEMNVSTLELGDSALYLCASSFSGQRQETQYFGPGTRLLVL.

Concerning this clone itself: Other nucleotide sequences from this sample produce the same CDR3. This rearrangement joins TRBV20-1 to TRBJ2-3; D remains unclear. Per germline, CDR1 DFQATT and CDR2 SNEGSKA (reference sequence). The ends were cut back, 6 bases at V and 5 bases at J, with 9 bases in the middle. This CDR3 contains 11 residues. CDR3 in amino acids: CSAPRGDTQYF. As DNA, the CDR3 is TGCAGTGCCCCCCGAGGAGATACGCAGTATTTT.